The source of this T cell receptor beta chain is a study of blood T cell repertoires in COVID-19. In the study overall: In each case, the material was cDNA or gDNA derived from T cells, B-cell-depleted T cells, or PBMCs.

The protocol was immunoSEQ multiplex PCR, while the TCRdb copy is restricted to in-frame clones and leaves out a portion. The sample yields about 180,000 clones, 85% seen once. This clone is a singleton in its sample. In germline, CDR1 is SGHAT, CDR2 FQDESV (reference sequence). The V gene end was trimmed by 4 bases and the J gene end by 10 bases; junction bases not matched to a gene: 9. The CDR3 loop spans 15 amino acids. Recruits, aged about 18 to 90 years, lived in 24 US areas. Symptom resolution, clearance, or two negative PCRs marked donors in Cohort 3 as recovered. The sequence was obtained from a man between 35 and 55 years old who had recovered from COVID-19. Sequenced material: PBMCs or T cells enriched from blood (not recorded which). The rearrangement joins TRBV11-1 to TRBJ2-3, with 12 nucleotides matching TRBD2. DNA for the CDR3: TGTGCCAGCAGCTATTCTAGCGGGGGGGCCGGGGCGCAGTATTTT. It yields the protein CASSYSSGGAGAQYF.